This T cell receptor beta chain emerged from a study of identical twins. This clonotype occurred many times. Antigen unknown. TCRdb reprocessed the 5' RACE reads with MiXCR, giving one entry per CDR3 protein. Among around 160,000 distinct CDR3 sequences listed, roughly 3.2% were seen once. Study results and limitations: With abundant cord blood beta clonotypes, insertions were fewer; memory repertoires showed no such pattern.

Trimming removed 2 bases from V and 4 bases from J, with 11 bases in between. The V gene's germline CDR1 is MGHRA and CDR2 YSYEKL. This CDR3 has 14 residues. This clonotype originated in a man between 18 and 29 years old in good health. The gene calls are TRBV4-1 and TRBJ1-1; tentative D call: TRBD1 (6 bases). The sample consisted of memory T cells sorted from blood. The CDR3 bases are TGCGCCAGCAGCCAAACAGGGTTGGGCACTGAAGCTTTCTTT. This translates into CASSQTGLGTEAFF.